The 29 T cell receptor beta chains presented below share a single source sample, sequenced in a study of early T cells in non-severe SARS-CoV-2 infection. Each CDR3 protein gets one entry after TCRdb re-called the 5' RACE reads with MiXCR. The data show 77,000 or so distinct CDR3 sequences, with approximately 15% seen just once and around 3.7% held by the top ten. The sequences come from whole blood, collected at baseline. The source is an adult who was a healthcare worker with PCR-confirmed SARS-CoV-2 infection or an uninfected control (not recorded which).

This clonotype was observed at least ten times. The gene calls are TRBV20-1 and TRBJ1-2, with 7 bases that match TRBD1. This CDR3 has 12 amino acids. Germline assignment: CDR1 DFQATT and CDR2 SNEGSKA (reference sequence). J lost 6 bases, V lost 6 bases, and 7 bases had no gene match. CDR3 region: CSASDRVNGYTF. The CDR3 DNA reads TGCAGTGCCTCCGACAGGGTGAATGGCTACACCTTC.

CDR3 region: CASSQGLGVSSYNSPLHF. The DNA of the CDR3 is TGCGCCAGCAGCCAAGGGCTTGGCGTGAGCTCCTATAATTCACCCCTCCACTTT. The rearrangement uses TRBV4-1 and TRBJ1-6; D remains unclear. CDR1 MGHRA and CDR2 YSYEKL come from the germline V gene. V was pared by 1 base and J by 0 bases, with 13 bases between. The CDR3 length is 18 residues.

This chain links TRBV5-1 with TRBJ1-1; D is unclear. From germline, CDR1 is SGHRS and CDR2 YFSETQ. Between the trimmed V and J ends, which lost 1 base and 5 bases, there was a span of 12 bases. The CDR3 is made up of 14 amino acids. The CDR3 protein is CASSLTTSPTEAFF. The CDR3 DNA is TGCGCCAGCAGCTTGACCACCAGCCCAACTGAAGCTTTCTTT.

This clonotype showed up many times. The V gene is TRBV5-1, the J gene TRBJ2-1, with D possibly called TRBD1 or TRBD2 (5 bases each). The germline V gene has CDR1 SGHRS and CDR2 YFSETQ. CDR3 length equals 16 residues. V shed 0 bases and J shed 4 bases, with 14 bases lying between them. The CDR3 nucleotides are TGCGCCAGCAGCTTGGGCCTCGGGACCATATACAATGAGCAGTTCTTC. Protein product: CASSLGLGTIYNEQFF.

Many counts were recorded for this clonotype. This chain joins TRBV7-9 and TRBJ2-7; perhaps TRBD2 as D (6 bases). V was clipped by 6 bases and J by 3 bases, with 6 bases between them. Germline-derived CDR1 and CDR2 are SEHNR and FQNEAQ (reference sequence). The length of the CDR3 is 11 residues. The CDR3 region has the DNA TGTGCCAGCAGGGGACTCTACGAGCAGTACTTC. Its translation is CASRGLYEQYF.

This clonotype was recorded many times. The chain links TRBV2 to TRBJ2-2; tentatively, D is TRBD1 or TRBD2 (5 bases each). Trimming removed 6 bases at V and 2 bases at J, with 10 bases between. Germline assignment: CDR1 SNHLY and CDR2 FYNNEI. This CDR3 region has 14 residues. CDR3 sequence reads: CASSYGTNTGELFF. CDR3 DNA sequence: TGTGCCAGCAGCTACGGGACCAACACCGGGGAGCTGTTTTTT.

This clonotype has a single count. The V call is TRBV7-6, the J call TRBJ2-1; D remains ambiguous. Trimming removed 5 bases from V and 6 bases from J, with 8 bases in between. Germline values: CDR1 SGHVS, CDR2 FNYEAQ. This CDR3 spans 12 amino acids. The CDR3 DNA reads TGTGCCAGCAGCCATAGTACCAATGAGCAGTTCTTC. Translating it yields CASSHSTNEQFF.

This clonotype was seen at least ten times. The V call is TRBV18, the J call TRBJ2-4; perhaps TRBD1 as D (6 bases). V dropped 0 bases and J dropped 3 bases, with 12 bases sitting between them. The CDR3 is 16 residues long. Germline CDR1 and CDR2: KGHSH and LQKENI. The CDR3 loop reads CASSPPQAGDKNIQYF. The CDR3 nucleotides are TGTGCCAGCTCACCACCCCAGGCAGGGGACAAAAACATTCAGTACTTC.

The V gene is TRBV5-4, the J gene TRBJ2-2; unclear D gene. The CDR3 runs 14 residues. V lost 4 bases to trimming and J lost 7 bases, with 14 bases between them. CDR1 and CDR2 (germline): SGHNT, YYREEE (reference sequence). In nucleotides, the CDR3 is TGTGCCAGCAGCACCCAACCGCAGAGCGGGGAGCTGTTTTTT. It yields the protein CASSTQPQSGELFF.

CDR3 region: CASSGVGGGNQPQHF. The CDR3 DNA sequence: TGTGCCAGCAGCGGGGTGGGAGGGGGCAATCAGCCCCAGCATTTT. This rearrangement joins TRBV9 to TRBJ1-5; a possible D gene is TRBD1 (5 bases). The CDR3 totals 15 residues. CDR1 is SGDLS and CDR2 is YYNGEE in the germline V gene. Deletions cut 3 bases from V and 2 bases from J, with 12 bases between.

J is TRBJ1-6 and V is TRBV10-3; D perhaps matches TRBD1 (6 bases). The CDR3 sequence is 12 residues long. Per germline, CDR1 ENHRY and CDR2 SYGVKD. The V end lost 11 bases, the J end lost 11 bases, and 16 bases lay between the germline ends. CDR3 DNA sequence: TGTGCCTCAAAGGGGGACGGGACACCCCTCCACTTT. This gives the protein CASKGDGTPLHF.

The chain uses TRBV7-8 and TRBJ2-2, with TRBD2 identical over 11 bases. CDR1 is SGHVS and CDR2 is FQNEAQ in the germline V gene. The CDR3 covers 17 residues. Unmatched junction bases numbered 8, after V lost 3 bases and J lost 5 bases. The CDR3 reads CASSFQLAGVETGELFF. The DNA for the CDR3 is TGTGCCAGCAGCTTTCAACTAGCGGGAGTCGAGACCGGGGAGCTGTTTTTT.

The chain's CDR3 is CASSIYRGNQPQHF. CDR3 coding DNA: TGTGCCAGTAGTATATACAGGGGAAATCAGCCCCAGCATTTT. The V and J genes are TRBV19 and TRBJ1-5; 7 bases line up with TRBD1. The germline gives CDR1 LNHDA, CDR2 SQIVND (reference sequence). The CDR3 has 14 amino acids. With 2 bases clipped from V and 4 bases from J, the junction kept 2 bases outside the gene matches.

This clonotype was picked up one time. The chain links TRBV5-1 to TRBJ1-2; D may be TRBD1 (5 bases). Trimming cost V 2 bases and J 0 bases, with 11 bases left between them. The CDR3 loop spans 15 amino acids. The V gene's germline CDR1 is SGHRS and CDR2 YFSETQ. CDR3 protein: CASSLQEGANYGYTF. CDR3 DNA sequence: TGCGCCAGCAGCTTACAGGAGGGAGCTAACTATGGCTACACCTTC.

This clonotype appeared a few times. The V gene is TRBV19, the J gene TRBJ1-5; tentative D call: TRBD1 (5 bases). V was trimmed by 3 bases and J by 2 bases, leaving 14 bases between them. This CDR3 is 16 amino acids long. Germline CDR1 reads LNHDA; CDR2 reads SQIVND (reference sequence). This chain's CDR3 is CASSILGTGGNQPQHF. The CDR3 coding sequence is TGTGCCAGTAGTATCCTAGGGACTGGGGGCAATCAGCCCCAGCATTTT.

This clonotype was observed a few times. This sequence joins TRBV19 and TRBJ1-2; D not certain. CDR1 and CDR2 (germline): LNHDA, SQIVND (reference sequence). The CDR3 has 14 amino acids. Between the trimmed V and J ends, which lost 3 bases and 0 bases, there was a span of 8 bases. CDR3 region: CASSILGANYGYTF. The CDR3 bases are TGTGCCAGTAGTATCCTTGGGGCTAACTATGGCTACACCTTC.

This chain uses TRBV19 with TRBJ2-3; TRBD2 matches 12 bases. This CDR3 spans 16 amino acids. CDR1 LNHDA and CDR2 SQIVND come from the germline V gene (reference sequence). The trim removed 5 bases at V and 0 bases at J, leaving 3 bases unmatched. Here the CDR3 reads CASSFGTSGSTDTQYF. CDR3 nucleotides: TGTGCCAGTAGTTTCGGGACTAGCGGGAGCACAGATACGCAGTATTTT.

This clonotype was detected a few times. Here the CDR3 reads CASSSDSYSNQPQHF. DNA for the CDR3: TGTGCCAGCAGTTCGGACAGCTATAGCAATCAGCCCCAGCATTTT. The genes are TRBV28 and TRBJ1-5; D is perhaps TRBD1 (6 bases). V was shortened by 4 bases and J by 0 bases, with 10 bases between the two germline ends. There are 15 residues in the CDR3. Germline V gives CDR1 MDHEN, CDR2 SYDVKM.

This clonotype appeared a few times. The V gene is TRBV19, the J gene TRBJ2-3; TRBD2 aligns across 8 bases. After removal of 0 bases from V and 5 bases from J, the junction contained 7 bases not matched to a gene. Germline V gives CDR1 LNHDA, CDR2 SQIVND (reference sequence). The CDR3 has 16 amino acids. The CDR3 DNA is TGTGCCAGTAGTATAGACGGACTAGCCCCGGGAGATACGCAGTATTTT. Its protein is CASSIDGLAPGDTQYF.

The chain joins TRBV3-1 to TRBJ2-4; 10 bases align to TRBD1. This CDR3 spans 14 amino acids. The germline V gene has CDR1 LGHDT and CDR2 YNNKEL (reference sequence). V lost 4 bases and J lost 6; bases outside the gene matches: 3. CDR3 loop: CASSLRTGGNIQYF. Here the CDR3 DNA reads TGTGCCAGCAGCCTACGGACAGGGGGAAACATTCAGTACTTC. Variable domain in full (rest from reference TRBV3-1 and TRBJ2-4): DTAVSQTPKYLVTQMGNDKSIKCEQNLGHDTMYWYKQDSKKFLKIMFSYNNKELIINETVPNRFSPKSPDKAHLNLHINSLELGDSAVYFCASSLRTGGNIQYFGAGTRLSVL.

This clonotype was seen repeatedly, ten times or more. This sequence joins TRBV28 and TRBJ1-2, with TRBD1 matching over 7 bases. The CDR3 extends over 14 amino acids. Germline CDR1 MDHEN, CDR2 SYDVKM. With 4 bases clipped from V and 6 bases from J, the junction kept 8 bases outside the gene matches. Written as DNA, the CDR3 is TGTGCCAGCAGTTCGGGCAGGGGGATGGATGGCTACACCTTC. This gives the protein CASSSGRGMDGYTF.

The CDR3 DNA follows: TGCAGCGTAAGGGTTTGGGGTCAGGGAGCCGACAATGAGCAGTTCTTC. Protein: CSVRVWGQGADNEQFF. The chain couples TRBV29-1 to TRBJ2-1; D may match TRBD1 or TRBD2 (5 bases each). The CDR3 is 16 residues long. V shed 6 bases and J shed 5 bases, with 23 bases lying between them. Germline V gives CDR1 SQVTM, CDR2 ANQGSEA.

The CDR3 DNA reads TGTGCCACCAGTGATGCCAAGGCGAGGTACTACGAGCAGTACTTC. It encodes CATSDAKARYYEQYF. The chain uses TRBV24-1 and TRBJ2-7; D ambiguous. The CDR3 runs 15 residues. In germline, CDR1 is KGHDR, CDR2 SFDVKD. Trimming left V 3 bases short and J 3 bases short, with 14 bases between.

The V gene is TRBV30, the J gene TRBJ1-4, with 9 bases identical to TRBD1. Germline CDR1 reads GTSNPN; CDR2 reads SVGIG (reference sequence). The J segment lost 10 bases and the V segment lost 1 base, leaving 7 bases of the junction unmatched. The CDR3 contains 14 residues. CDR3 sequence: CAWSADRGIGKLFF. The DNA for the CDR3 is TGTGCCTGGAGTGCCGACAGGGGGATAGGAAAACTGTTTTTT.

This clonotype was counted a few times. This chain links TRBV5-1 with TRBJ2-5, with D unclear. The germline V gene encodes CDR1 SGHRS and CDR2 YFSETQ. V lost 4 bases and J lost 5, with 18 bases in between. The length of the CDR3 is 15 residues. This CDR3 is CASSPAPLQFETQYF. In DNA, the CDR3 is TGCGCCAGCAGCCCCGCCCCGCTCCAATTTGAGACCCAGTACTTC.

This clonotype showed up just a few times. This chain connects TRBV11-1 to TRBJ2-1, with 10 bases that match TRBD2. Germline V CDR1 and CDR2: SGHAT, FQDESV (reference sequence). The CDR3 spans 13 residues. V shed 5 bases and J 9 bases; nucleotides not matched to a gene: 4. The CDR3: CASSTSGKFEQFF. The CDR3 DNA reads TGTGCCAGCAGCACTAGCGGGAAGTTTGAGCAGTTCTTC. The full variable domain, with the rest looked up from reference TRBV11-1 and TRBJ2-1, is EAEVAQSPRYKITEKSQAVAFWCDPISGHATLYWYRQILGQGPELLVQFQDESVVDDSQLPKDRFSAERLKGVDSTLKIQPAELGDSAMYLCASSTSGKFEQFFGPGTRLTVL.

Many counts were recorded for this clonotype. The V gene is TRBV28, the J gene TRBJ1-2; possible D gene TRBD1, 6 bases. Trimming removed 3 bases from V and 7 bases from J, with 9 bases in between. The CDR3 loop spans 12 amino acids. Germline CDR1 and CDR2: MDHEN and SYDVKM. The CDR3 protein is CASSFGGGGYTF. The CDR3 coding sequence is TGTGCCAGCAGTTTCGGGGGCGGTGGCTACACCTTC.

There are many counts of this clonotype. The genes are TRBV12-3 or TRBV12-4 and TRBJ1-1; D not certain. The V end was cut by 7 bases, the J end by 5 bases, with 11 bases between. This CDR3 is 12 amino acids long. The CDR3 reads CASTSARTEAFF. The CDR3 bases are TGTGCCAGCACCTCCGCCAGGACTGAAGCTTTCTTT.

This clonotype was observed many times. V is TRBV14 and J is TRBJ2-1, with 11 positions matching TRBD2. After removal of 2 bases from V and 9 bases from J, the junction contained 6 bases not matched to a gene. CDR3 length: 15 residues. CDR1 is SGHDN, CDR2 FVKESK, per germline. Here the CDR3 DNA reads TGTGCCAGCAGCCAAACTAGCGGGAGTGTGGGTGAGCAGTTCTTC. It yields the protein CASSQTSGSVGEQFF. Full variable domain (rest looked up from reference TRBV14 and TRBJ2-1): EAGVTQFPSHSVIEKGQTVTLRCDPISGHDNLYWYRRVMGKEIKFLLHFVKESKQDESGMPNNRFLAERTGGTYSTLKVQPAELEDSGVYFCASSQTSGSVGEQFFGPGTRLTVL.